This TCR beta chain was captured in a study of cytomegalovirus exposure and HLA in healthy donors. With 60 Vbeta and 13 Jbeta primers, the PCR was carried out. This table comes from immunoSEQ multiplex PCR, and its TCRdb copy is limited to in-frame clones, with some not included. Of 200,000 to 250,000 clones listed, about 80% are singletons. Points on this clone: Its antigen is still unknown.

Study-wide results and limits: Differences between HLA loci emerged in a later analysis of TCR association rates, with DRB1 most and HLA-C fewest. Sequencing probably produced one cluster of sequence variants that were highly shared. Most TCR sequences showed up rarely, but some public TCRs showed up in many donors. Some segments of the V type, notably TRBV6-2 and TRBV6-3, were excluded as indistinguishable.

Germline trimming cut 3 bases from V and 4 bases from J; bases unmatched to any gene: 15. The germline CDR1 and CDR2 sequences are SGHTA and FQGTGA. The CDR3 runs 20 residues. This chain links TRBV7-3 with TRBJ2-1, with 13 bases aligning to TRBD2. This receptor was identified in a girl between 10 and 17 years old in good health and CMV-seronegative. The sample was PBMCs. In DNA, the CDR3 is TGTGCCAGCAGCTTCGTAGGGTCGGGACTAGCGGGGAACCTTTACAATGAGCAGTTCTTC. This sequence encodes CASSFVGSGLAGNLYNEQFF.